This T cell receptor (beta chain) was recorded in a study of CD8+CD57+ T cells in acquired aplastic anemia. At the level of the study: The DNA of sorted CD4+ and CD8+ cells averaged around 3.2 ug.

This CDR3 is built from 12 residues. Germline V gives CDR1 MGHRA, CDR2 YSYEKL. The V end was cut by 0 bases, the J end by 2 bases, with 0 bases between. Genomic DNA constituted the template upon which TCR beta VDJ and CDR3 profiling was performed. TCRdb re-called the reads through MiXCR, storing one row per CDR3 protein. The sample records 150,000 to 160,000 distinct CDR3 sequences, 40% to 65% being singletons. This clonotype was seen repeatedly, ten times or more. By flow cytometry, patients selected for sequencing had shown an expansion of CD8+CD57+ cells. There was no therapy given to any patient before the blood sampling took place.

The sequence derives from a human donor with aplastic anemia. The sample comprised sorted CD4+, CD8+, or CD8+CD57+ T cells (not recorded which) from PBMCs. This chain joins TRBV4-1 and TRBJ2-3; no clear D. CDR3 sequence reads: CASSQDTDTQYF. CDR3 DNA sequence: TGCGCCAGCAGCCAAGACACAGATACGCAGTATTTT.